This T cell receptor (beta chain) was recovered during a study of blood T cells in healthy people across ages. General study points: Measured against age, TCR beta diversity per million T cells decreased in a roughly linear manner. Unsorted PBMCs prevented conclusive naive versus antigen-experienced comparison.

Primed by a sample-barcoded 5' primer and a J-beta primer mix, a second PCR proceeded for 7 to 11 cycles. Each CDR3 protein is one row after TCRdb ran MiXCR on the 5' RACE reads. The sample lists 1.5 million to 2 million distinct CDR3 sequences; approximately 39% were seen once. This clonotype was counted between two and nine times. Its matching antigen is unknown. The CDR3 contains 12 residues. From germline, CDR1 is MDHEN and CDR2 SYDVKM. V gave up 8 bases and J gave up 4 bases, with 12 bases separating them. Sequencing used blood. The V call is TRBV28, the J call TRBJ2-7; TRBD1 might be the D (6 bases). This clonotype originated in a human donor in good health. The CDR3 loop reads CASAVTGYEQYF. The CDR3, as DNA: TGTGCCAGCGCGGTTACAGGGTACGAGCAGTACTTC.